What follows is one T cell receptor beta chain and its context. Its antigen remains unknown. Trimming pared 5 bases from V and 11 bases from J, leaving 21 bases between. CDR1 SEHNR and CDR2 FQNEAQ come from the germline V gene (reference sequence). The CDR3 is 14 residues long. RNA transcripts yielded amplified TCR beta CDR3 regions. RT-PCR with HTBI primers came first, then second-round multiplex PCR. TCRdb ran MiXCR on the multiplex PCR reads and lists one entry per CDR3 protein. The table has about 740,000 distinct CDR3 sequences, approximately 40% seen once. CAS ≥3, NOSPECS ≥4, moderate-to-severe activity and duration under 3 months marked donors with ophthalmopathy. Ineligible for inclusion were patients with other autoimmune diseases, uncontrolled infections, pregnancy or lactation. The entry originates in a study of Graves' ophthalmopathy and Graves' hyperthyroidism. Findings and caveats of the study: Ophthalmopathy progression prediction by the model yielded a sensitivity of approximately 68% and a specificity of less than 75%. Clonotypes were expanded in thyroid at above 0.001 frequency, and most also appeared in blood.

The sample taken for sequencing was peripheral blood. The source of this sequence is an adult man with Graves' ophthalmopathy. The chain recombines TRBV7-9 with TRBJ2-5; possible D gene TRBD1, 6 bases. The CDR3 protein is CASSPRDTRYGQYF. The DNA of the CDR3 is TGTGCCAGCAGCCCCCGGGACACCCGCTACGGGCAGTACTTC. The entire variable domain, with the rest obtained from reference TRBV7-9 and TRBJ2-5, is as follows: DTGVSQNPRHKITKRGQNVTFRCDPISEHNRLYWYRQTLGQGPEFLTYFQNEAQLEKSRLLSDRFSAERPKGSFSTLEIQRTEQGDSAMYLCASSPRDTRYGQYFGPGTRLLVL.